This TCR beta chain was sequenced for a study of T-cell memory formation after mild COVID-19. General study results and limits: The study found balanced CD4/CD8 in clones contracting day 15 to 85 and a CD4+ lean in later expanders.

Trimming took 6 bases from V and 14 from J, leaving 14 bases between them. The CDR3 contains 12 residues. Ten or more counts support this clonotype. Its antigen remains unknown. TCRdb re-called the 5' RACE reads with MiXCR, one entry per CDR3 protein. Here the sample spans approximately 42,000 distinct CDR3 sequences, 6% to 8.5% being singletons. This receptor was identified in an adult who had mild COVID-19 (a few samples of this study predate the infection). Cell type and time point are not known. Material for sequencing was PBMCs or a T cell subset sorted from them (not recorded which). This rearrangement joins TRBV12-3 or TRBV12-4 to TRBJ1-6; D uncertain. The CDR3 DNA sequence: TGTGCCAGCAGCCCGGGGAGGAGGACCCTCCACTTT. Translating it yields CASSPGRRTLHF.